This is a list of T cell receptor beta chains from one sample in a study of human thymus T cells. TCRdb's copy holds only in-frame clones and misses some; the assay was immunoSEQ multiplex PCR. The sample records some 120,000 clones, about 95% being singletons. The sequenced material came from thymus tissue. All receptors come from a boy under three years old with a congenital heart defect but otherwise immunologically healthy. Each CDR3 is given with its conserved first and last residue. Each record gives: V gene, clone size, D gene, J gene, CDR3 protein, CDR3 DNA. D genes are given only for firm matches. Clone sizes are given selectively: once, few, many, or a class where the clone is expanded.

TRBV30	once	TRBD2	TRBJ2-3	CAYGLAGGADTQYF	TGTGCCTACGGGCTAGCGGGGGGTGCAGATACGCAGTATTTT
TRBV6-5	NA	TRBD2	TRBJ2-3	CASSYRAGGPGDTQYF	TGTGCCAGCAGTTACCGGGCGGGGGGGCCCGGAGATACGCAGTATTTT
TRBV4-1	NA	TRBD2	TRBJ2-3	CASSQDDTSGGADTQYF	TGCGCCAGCAGCCAAGATGATACTAGCGGGGGAGCAGATACGCAGTATTTT
TRBV27	NA	NA	TRBJ1-1	CASSSSPQGRAEAFF	TGTGCCAGCAGTTCATCCCCTCAGGGGCGGGCTGAAGCTTTCTTT
TRBV11-3	NA	NA	TRBJ2-1	CASSSQGTYNEQFF	TGTGCCAGCAGCTCCCAGGGGACTTACAATGAGCAGTTCTTC
TRBV7-3	NA	NA	TRBJ2-3	CASSSLDSGLDTQYF	TGTGCCAGCAGCTCCCTTGATAGCGGTTTAGATACGCAGTATTTT
TRBV6-5	NA	TRBD2	TRBJ2-3	CASSYSGGYSTDTQYF	TGTGCCAGCAGTTACTCGGGGGGGTATAGCACAGATACGCAGTATTTT
TRBV28	once	NA	TRBJ2-1	CASSKEKLVDEQFF	TGTGCCAGCTCCAAAGAGAAATTGGTGGATGAGCAGTTCTTC
TRBV5-1	NA	NA	TRBJ1-2	CASRRKPQGFASWYGYTF	TGCGCCAGCAGGAGAAAGCCCCAGGGGTTTGCATCTTGGTATGGCTACACCTTC
TRBV2	NA	NA	TRBJ1-2	CASSEPWGQRRSGYTF	TGTGCCAGCAGTGAACCATGGGGCCAGCGTCGTTCGGGCTACACCTTC